This TCR beta chain was documented in a study of a mutant IDH1 vaccine in newly diagnosed glioma. Study information: Patients got their first vaccination 4-6 weeks after radiotherapy alone, or with temozolomide cycles. Former treatment meant radiotherapy, temozolomide, or both; the majority had gotten both. Averaging roughly 40 years of age, treated patients were about 60% male and approximately 40% female.

Sequenced by immunoSEQ multiplex PCR; TCRdb stores in-frame clones only, minus some. Of roughly 69,000 clones in the sample, more than 85% were seen once. The germline gives CDR1 KGHSH, CDR2 LQKENI. Trimming removed 8 bases at V and 3 bases at J, with 8 bases between. The CDR3 is 11 residues long. General observations from the study: There were vaccine-induced immune responses in around 93% of the patients.

As for time point: week 35, safety follow-up. The vaccine gave 300 ug of a 20-mer mutant IDH1 peptide subcutaneously per dose. Note on this clone: The antigen is unknown.

The specimen was PBMCs, collected from a glioma patient whose treatment included an IDH1 peptide vaccine. The receptor was isolated from a man aged 30-40 years with glioma. This rearrangement joins TRBV18 to TRBJ2-7; D is uncertain. The CDR3 DNA reads TGTGCCAGCACCTCAGGCTACGAGCAGTACTTC. This translates into CASTSGYEQYF.